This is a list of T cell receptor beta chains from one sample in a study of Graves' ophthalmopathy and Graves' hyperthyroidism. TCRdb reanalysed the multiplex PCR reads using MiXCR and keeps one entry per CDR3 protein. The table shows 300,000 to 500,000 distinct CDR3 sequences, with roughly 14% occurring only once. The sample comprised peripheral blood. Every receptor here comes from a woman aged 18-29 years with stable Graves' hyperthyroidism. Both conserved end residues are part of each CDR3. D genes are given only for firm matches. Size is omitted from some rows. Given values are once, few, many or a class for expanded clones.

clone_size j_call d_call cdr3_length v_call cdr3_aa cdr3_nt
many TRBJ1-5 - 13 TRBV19 CASDAFSNQPQHF TGTGCCAGTGACGCCTTCTCTAATCAGCCCCAGCATTTT
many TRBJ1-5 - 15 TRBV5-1 CASSLGTPSNQPQHF TGCGCCAGCAGCTTGGGCACACCTAGCAATCAGCCCCAGCATTTT
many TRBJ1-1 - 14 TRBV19 CASRPRGMNTEAFF TGTGCCAGTAGACCTAGGGGTATGAACACTGAAGCTTTCTTT
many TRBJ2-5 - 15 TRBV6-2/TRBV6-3 CASSSPERGLETQYF TGTGCCAGCAGTTCACCCGAACGAGGGTTGGAGACCCAGTACTTC
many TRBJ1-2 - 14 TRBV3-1 CASSQVSRGYGYTF TGTGCCAGCAGCCAAGTGTCCAGAGGCTATGGCTACACCTTC
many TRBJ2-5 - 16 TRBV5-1 CASSLGAGDHPETQYF TGCGCCAGCAGCTTGGGGGCAGGGGACCACCCAGAGACCCAGTACTTC
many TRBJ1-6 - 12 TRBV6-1 CAVAGVNSPLHF TGTGCCGTAGCGGGGGTCAATTCACCCCTCCACTTT
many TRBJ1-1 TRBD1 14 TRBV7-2 CASRQGVENTEAFF TGTGCCAGCAGACAGGGGGTCGAGAACACTGAAGCTTTCTTT
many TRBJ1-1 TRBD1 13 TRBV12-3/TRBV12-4 CASRRDRLTEAFF TGTGCCAGCAGGCGGGACAGACTCACTGAAGCTTTCTTT
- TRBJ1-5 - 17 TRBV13 CASSLGMDSPYNQPQHF TGTGCCAGCAGCTTGGGGATGGACTCGCCCTACAATCAGCCCCAGCATTTT
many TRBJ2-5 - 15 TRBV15 CATSRDRDTQETQYF TGTGCCACCAGCAGAGACCGGGACACACAAGAGACCCAGTACTTC
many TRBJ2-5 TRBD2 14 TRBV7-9 CASSGGEYQETQYF TGTGCCAGCAGTGGGGGGGAGTACCAAGAGACCCAGTACTTC
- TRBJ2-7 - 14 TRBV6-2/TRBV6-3 CASSYSVLTYEQYF TGTGCCAGCAGTTACTCGGTGCTAACCTACGAGCAGTACTTC
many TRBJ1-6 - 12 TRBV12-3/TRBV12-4 CASSFSGLSLHF TGTGCCAGCAGTTTCTCCGGTCTATCCCTCCACTTT
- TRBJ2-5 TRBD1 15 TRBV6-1 CASRTGHAGGETQYF TGTGCCAGCAGGACCGGACACGCAGGGGGAGAGACCCAGTACTTC
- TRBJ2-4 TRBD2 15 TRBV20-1 CSARRGGEPKNIQYF TGCAGTGCTAGACGGGGGGGCGAACCCAAAAACATTCAGTACTTC
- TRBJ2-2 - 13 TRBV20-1 CSARAEGTGELFF TGCAGTGCTAGAGCGGAAGGAACCGGGGAACTGTTTTTT
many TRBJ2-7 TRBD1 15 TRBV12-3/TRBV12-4 CASSLNSGGKDEQYF TGTGCCAGCAGTTTAAACTCAGGGGGCAAAGACGAGCAGTACTTC
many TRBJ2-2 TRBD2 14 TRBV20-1 CSAWTSGGSGELFF TGCAGTGCTTGGACTAGCGGGGGTTCCGGGGAGCTGTTTTTT
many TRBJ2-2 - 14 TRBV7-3 CASSPLVGTGELFF TGTGCCAGCAGCCCCCTTGTGGGCACCGGGGAGCTGTTTTTT
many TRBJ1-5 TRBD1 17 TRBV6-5 CASSYRTGGRSNQPQHF TGCGCCAGCAGTTACCGGACAGGGGGCCGTAGCAATCAGCCCCAGCATTTT
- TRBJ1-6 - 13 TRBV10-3 CAFAQGPNSPLHF TGTGCCTTCGCCCAGGGGCCGAATTCACCCCTCCACTTT
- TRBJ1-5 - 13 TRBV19 CAAGGRGNQPQHF TGTGCCGCCGGGGGGAGGGGTAATCAGCCCCAGCATTTT
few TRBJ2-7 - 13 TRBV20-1 CSASLLRGGEQYF TGCAGTGCTAGCCTCCTTAGGGGGGGAGAGCAGTACTTC
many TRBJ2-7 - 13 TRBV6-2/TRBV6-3 CASSSSRAHEQYF TGTGCCAGCAGCTCGAGCAGGGCCCACGAGCAGTACTTC
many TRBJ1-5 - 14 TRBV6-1 CASSEATENQPQHF TGTGCCAGCAGTGAAGCGACAGAAAATCAGCCCCAGCATTTT
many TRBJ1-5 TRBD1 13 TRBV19 CASMGQWNQPQHF TGTGCCAGTATGGGACAGTGGAATCAGCCCCAGCATTTT
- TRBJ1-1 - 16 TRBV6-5 CASSLRVQLPNTESFF TGTGCCAGCAGTTTAAGAGTCCAGCTGCCTAACACTGAATCTTTCTTT
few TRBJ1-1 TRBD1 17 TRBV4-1 CASSQAIQGVMNTEAFF TGCGCCAGCAGCCAAGCCATCCAGGGGGTGATGAACACTGAAGCTTTCTTT
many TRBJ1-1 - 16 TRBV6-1 CASSQGAGGGNTEAFF TGTGCCAGCAGTCAAGGAGCCGGGGGAGGGAACACTGAAGCTTTCTTT
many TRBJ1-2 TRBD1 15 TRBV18 CASSPLPRQGDGYTF TGTGCCAGCTCACCATTACCCCGACAGGGGGACGGCTACACCTTC
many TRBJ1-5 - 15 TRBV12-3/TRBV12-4 CASSLALRGGQPQHF TGTGCCAGCAGTTTAGCGCTAAGGGGAGGTCAGCCCCAGCATTTT
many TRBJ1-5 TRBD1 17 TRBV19 CASSIDFAGQGWQPQHF TGTGCCAGTAGTATAGATTTCGCGGGACAGGGGTGGCAGCCCCAGCATTTT
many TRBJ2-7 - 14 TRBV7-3 CASSPDGRINEQYF TGTGCCAGCAGCCCCGATGGGCGTATTAACGAGCAGTACTTC
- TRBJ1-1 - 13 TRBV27 CASSLSVGGEAFF TGTGCCAGCAGTTTATCGGTGGGGGGTGAAGCTTTCTTT
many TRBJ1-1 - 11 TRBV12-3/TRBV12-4 CASSSFGEAFF TGTGCCAGCAGTTCCTTCGGTGAAGCTTTCTTT
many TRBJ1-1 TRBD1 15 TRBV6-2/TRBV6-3 CASRRQGTRNTEAFF TGTGCCAGCAGACGACAGGGTACAAGGAACACTGAAGCTTTCTTT
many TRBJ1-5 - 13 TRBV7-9 CASSLRVEQPQHF TGTGCCAGCAGCTTAAGGGTGGAACAGCCCCAGCATTTT
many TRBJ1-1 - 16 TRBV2 CASREYSLQGSPEAFF TGTGCCAGCAGGGAATACTCATTACAGGGTAGCCCTGAAGCTTTCTTT
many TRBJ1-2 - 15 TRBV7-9 CASSPFLTAHYGYTF TGTGCCAGCAGCCCCTTCCTGACAGCCCACTATGGCTACACCTTC
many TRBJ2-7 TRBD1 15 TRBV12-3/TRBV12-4 CASSKTGGGSYEQYF TGTGCCAGCAGCAAGACAGGGGGGGGCTCCTACGAGCAGTACTTC
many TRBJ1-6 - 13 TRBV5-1 CASSLEANSPLHF TGCGCCAGCAGCTTGGAGGCGAATTCACCCCTCCACTTT
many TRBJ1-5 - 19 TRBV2 CASTPGFLGSGGGNQPQHF TGTGCCAGCACCCCGGGCTTTCTCGGGAGTGGGGGGGGCAATCAGCCCCAGCATTTT
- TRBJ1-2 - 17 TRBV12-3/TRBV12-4 CASSLGRTAENNGGYTF TGTGCCAGCAGTTTGGGCCGTACGGCGGAGAACAACGGAGGCTACACCTTC